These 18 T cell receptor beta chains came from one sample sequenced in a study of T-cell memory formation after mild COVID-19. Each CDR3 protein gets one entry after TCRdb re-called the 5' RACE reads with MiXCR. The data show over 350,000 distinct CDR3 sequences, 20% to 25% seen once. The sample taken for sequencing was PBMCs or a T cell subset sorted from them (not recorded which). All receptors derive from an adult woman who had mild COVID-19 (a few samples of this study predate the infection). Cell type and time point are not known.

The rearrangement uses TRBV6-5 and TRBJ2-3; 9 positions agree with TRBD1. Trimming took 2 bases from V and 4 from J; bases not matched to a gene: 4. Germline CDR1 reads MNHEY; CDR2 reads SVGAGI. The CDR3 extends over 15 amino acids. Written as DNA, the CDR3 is TGTGCCAGCAGTTACGGGACAGGGTTTTCAGATACGCAGTATTTT. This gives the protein CASSYGTGFSDTQYF.

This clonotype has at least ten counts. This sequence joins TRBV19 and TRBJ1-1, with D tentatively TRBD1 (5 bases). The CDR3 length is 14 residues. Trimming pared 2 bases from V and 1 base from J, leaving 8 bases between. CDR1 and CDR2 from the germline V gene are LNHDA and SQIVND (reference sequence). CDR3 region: CASSILQGNTEAFF. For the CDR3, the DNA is TGTGCCAGTAGTATACTCCAGGGGAACACTGAAGCTTTCTTT.

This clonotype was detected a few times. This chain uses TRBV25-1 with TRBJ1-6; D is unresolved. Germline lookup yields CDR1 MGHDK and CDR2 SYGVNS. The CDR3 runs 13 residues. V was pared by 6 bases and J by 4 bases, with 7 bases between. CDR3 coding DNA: TGTGCCAGCAGGGGCGAGTATAATTCACCCCTCCACTTT. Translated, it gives CASRGEYNSPLHF.

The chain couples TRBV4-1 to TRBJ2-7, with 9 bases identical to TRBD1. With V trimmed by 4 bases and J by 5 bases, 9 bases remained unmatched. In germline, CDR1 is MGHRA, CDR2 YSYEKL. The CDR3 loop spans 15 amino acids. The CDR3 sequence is CASSLPGTGRDEQYF. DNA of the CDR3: TGCGCCAGCAGCCTCCCCGGGACAGGGAGGGACGAGCAGTACTTC.

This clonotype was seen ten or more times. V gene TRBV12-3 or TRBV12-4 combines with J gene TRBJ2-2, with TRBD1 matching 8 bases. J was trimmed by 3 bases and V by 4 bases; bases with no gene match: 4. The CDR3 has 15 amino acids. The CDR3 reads CASSSDRGYTGELFF. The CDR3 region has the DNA TGTGCCAGCAGTTCAGACAGGGGATACACCGGGGAGCTGTTTTTT.

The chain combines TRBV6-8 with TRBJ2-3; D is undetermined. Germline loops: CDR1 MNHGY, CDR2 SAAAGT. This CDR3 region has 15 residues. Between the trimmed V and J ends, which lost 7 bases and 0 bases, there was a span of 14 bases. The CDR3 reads CASTGGKPSTDTQYF. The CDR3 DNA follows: TGTGCCAGCACGGGTGGGAAACCTAGCACAGATACGCAGTATTTT.

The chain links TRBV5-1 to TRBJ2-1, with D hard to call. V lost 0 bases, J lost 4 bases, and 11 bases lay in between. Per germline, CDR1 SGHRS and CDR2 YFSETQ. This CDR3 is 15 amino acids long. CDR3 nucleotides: TGCGCCAGCAGCTTGGGGGGTGGAGAGTACAATGAGCAGTTCTTC. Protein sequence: CASSLGGGEYNEQFF.

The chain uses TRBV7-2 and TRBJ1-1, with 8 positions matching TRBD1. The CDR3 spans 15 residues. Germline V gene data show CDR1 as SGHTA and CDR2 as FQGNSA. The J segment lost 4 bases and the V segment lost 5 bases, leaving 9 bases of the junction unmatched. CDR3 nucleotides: TGTGCCAGCAGCACACGGACAGGGACGGGCACTGAAGCTTTCTTT. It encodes CASSTRTGTGTEAFF.

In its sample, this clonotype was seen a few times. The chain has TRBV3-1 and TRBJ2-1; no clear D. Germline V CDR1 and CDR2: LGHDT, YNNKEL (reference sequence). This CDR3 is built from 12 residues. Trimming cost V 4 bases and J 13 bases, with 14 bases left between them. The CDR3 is CASSRWAEEQFF. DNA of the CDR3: TGTGCCAGCAGCCGTTGGGCAGAAGAACAGTTCTTC.

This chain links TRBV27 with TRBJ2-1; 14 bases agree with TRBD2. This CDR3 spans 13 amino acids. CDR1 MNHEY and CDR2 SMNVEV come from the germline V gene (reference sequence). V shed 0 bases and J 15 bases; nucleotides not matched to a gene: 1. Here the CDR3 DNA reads TGTGCCAGCAGTTTATCCGGGACTAGCGGGGGGTTCTTC. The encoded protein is CASSLSGTSGGFF.

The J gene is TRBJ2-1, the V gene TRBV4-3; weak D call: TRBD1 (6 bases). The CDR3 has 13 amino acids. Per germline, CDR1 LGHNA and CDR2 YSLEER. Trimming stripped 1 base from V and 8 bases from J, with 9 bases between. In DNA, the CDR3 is TGCGCCAGCAGCCAAGGGGGGCAGTATGAGCAGTTCTTC. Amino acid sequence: CASSQGGQYEQFF.

The CDR3 bases are TGCAGTGCTAGGGAGATAGCGGGATGGCAATCCGATACGCAGTATTTT. Protein sequence: CSAREIAGWQSDTQYF. This chain connects TRBV20-1 to TRBJ2-3, with TRBD2 matching over 8 bases. V was pared by 3 bases and J by 6 bases, with 14 bases of the junction left unmatched. The germline CDR1 and CDR2 sequences are DFQATT and SNEGSKA (reference sequence). This CDR3 contains 16 residues.

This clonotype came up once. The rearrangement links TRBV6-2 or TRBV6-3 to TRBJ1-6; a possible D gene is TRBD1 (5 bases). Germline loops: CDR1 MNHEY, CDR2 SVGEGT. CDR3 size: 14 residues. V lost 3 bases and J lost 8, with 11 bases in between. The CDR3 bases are TGTGCCAGCAGTTATGGACATGGGGATTCACCCCTCCACTTT. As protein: CASSYGHGDSPLHF.

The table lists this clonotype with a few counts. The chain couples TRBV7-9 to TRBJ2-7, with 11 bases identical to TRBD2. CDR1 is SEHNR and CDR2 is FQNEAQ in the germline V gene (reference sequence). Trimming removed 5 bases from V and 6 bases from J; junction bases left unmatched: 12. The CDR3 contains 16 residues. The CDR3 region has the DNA TGTGCCAGCAGCCCGCCGACTAGCGGGATCCGCGGCGAGCAGTACTTC. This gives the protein CASSPPTSGIRGEQYF.

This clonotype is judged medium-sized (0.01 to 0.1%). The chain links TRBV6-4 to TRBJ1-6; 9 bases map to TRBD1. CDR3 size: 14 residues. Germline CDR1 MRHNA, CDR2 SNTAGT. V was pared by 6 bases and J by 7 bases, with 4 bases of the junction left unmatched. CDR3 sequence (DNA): TGTGCCAGCAGCCCCGGACAGGGGAATTCACCCCTCCACTTT. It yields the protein CASSPGQGNSPLHF.

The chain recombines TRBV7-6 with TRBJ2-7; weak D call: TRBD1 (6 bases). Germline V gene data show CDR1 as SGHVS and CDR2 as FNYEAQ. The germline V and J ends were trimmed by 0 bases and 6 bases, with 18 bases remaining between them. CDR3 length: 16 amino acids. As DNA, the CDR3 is TGTGCCAGCAGCTTAGCGCCTGGCAGGGGTATTGGCGAGCAGTACTTC. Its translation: CASSLAPGRGIGEQYF.

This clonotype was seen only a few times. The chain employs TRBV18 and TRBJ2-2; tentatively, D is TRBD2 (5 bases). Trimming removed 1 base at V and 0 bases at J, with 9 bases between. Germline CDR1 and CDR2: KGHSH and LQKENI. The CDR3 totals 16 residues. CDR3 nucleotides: TGTGCCAGCTCACCACAAGGGAGCTCGAACACCGGGGAGCTGTTTTTT. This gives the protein CASSPQGSSNTGELFF.

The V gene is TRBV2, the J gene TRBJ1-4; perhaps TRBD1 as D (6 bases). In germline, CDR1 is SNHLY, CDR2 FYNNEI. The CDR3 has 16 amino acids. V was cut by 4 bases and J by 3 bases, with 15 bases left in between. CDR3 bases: TGTGCCAGCAGTGGAATTCCTGACAGGTCTAATGAAAAACTGTTTTTT. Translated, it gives CASSGIPDRSNEKLFF. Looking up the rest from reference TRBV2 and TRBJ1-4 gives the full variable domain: EPEVTQTPSHQVTQMGQEVILRCVPISNHLYFYWYRQILGQKVEFLVSFYNNEISEKSEIFDDQFSVERPDGSNFTLKIRSTKLEDSAMYFCASSGIPDRSNEKLFFGSGTQLSVL.